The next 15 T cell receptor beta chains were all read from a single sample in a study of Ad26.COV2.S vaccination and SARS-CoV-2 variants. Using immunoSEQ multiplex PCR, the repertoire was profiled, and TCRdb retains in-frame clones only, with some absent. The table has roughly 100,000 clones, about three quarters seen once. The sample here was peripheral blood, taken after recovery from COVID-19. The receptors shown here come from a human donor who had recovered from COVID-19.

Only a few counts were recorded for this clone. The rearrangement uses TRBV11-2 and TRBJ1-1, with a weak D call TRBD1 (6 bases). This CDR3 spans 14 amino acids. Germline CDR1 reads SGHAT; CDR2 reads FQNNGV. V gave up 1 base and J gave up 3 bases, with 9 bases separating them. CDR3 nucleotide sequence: TGTGCCAGCAGCTTAGCGGGGGCCCACACTGAAGCTTTCTTT. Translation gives CASSLAGAHTEAFF.

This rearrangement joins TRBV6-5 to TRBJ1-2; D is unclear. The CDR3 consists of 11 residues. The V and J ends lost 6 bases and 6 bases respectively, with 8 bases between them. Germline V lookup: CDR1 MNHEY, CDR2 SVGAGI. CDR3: CASRSYDGYTF. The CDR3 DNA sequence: TGTGCCAGCAGGAGTTACGATGGCTACACCTTC.

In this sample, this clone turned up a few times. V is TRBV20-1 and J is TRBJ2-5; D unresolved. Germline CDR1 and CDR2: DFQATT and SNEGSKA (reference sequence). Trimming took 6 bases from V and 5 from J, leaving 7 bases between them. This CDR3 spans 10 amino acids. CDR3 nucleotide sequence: TGCAGTGCCCGGCAGGAGACCCAGTACTTC. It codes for CSARQETQYF.

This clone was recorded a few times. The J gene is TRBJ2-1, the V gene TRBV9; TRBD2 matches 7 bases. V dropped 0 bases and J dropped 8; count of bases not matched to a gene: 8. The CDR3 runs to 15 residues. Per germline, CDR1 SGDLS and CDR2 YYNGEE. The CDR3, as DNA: TGTGCCAGCAGCGTAGGTGAGACTAGCCTCCATGAGCAGTTCTTC. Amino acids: CASSVGETSLHEQFF.

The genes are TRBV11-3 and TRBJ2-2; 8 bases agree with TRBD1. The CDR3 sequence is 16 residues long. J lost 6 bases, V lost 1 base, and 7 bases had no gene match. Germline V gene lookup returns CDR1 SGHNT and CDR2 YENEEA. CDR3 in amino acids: CASSLAPGQGSGELFF. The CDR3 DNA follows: TGTGCCAGCAGCTTAGCCCCCGGACAGGGCTCCGGGGAGCTGTTTTTT. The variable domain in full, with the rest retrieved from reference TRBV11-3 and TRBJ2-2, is EAGVVQSPRYKIIEKKQPVAFWCNPISGHNTLYWYLQNLGQGPELLIRYENEEAVDDSQLPKDRFSAERLKGVDSTLKIQPAELGDSAVYLCASSLAPGQGSGELFFGEGSRLTVL.

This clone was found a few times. CDR3 bases: TGTGCCAGCAGTTCCTTAATTGAGACTGAAGCTTTCTTT. It encodes CASSSLIETEAFF. This chain links TRBV5-4 with TRBJ1-1; D is unresolved. Germline loops: CDR1 SGHNT, CDR2 YYREEE (reference sequence). This CDR3 contains 13 residues. The V gene lost 5 bases and the J gene lost 5 bases, with 13 bases spanning the gap.

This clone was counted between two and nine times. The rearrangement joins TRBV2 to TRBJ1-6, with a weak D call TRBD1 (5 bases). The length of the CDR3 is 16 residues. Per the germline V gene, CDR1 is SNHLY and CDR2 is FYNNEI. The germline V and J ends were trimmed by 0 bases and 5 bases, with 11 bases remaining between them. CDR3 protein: CASSEARGSHNSPLHF. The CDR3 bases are TGTGCCAGCAGTGAAGCGCGGGGGTCACATAATTCACCCCTCCACTTT. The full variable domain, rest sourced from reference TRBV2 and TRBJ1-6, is EPEVTQTPSHQVTQMGQEVILRCVPISNHLYFYWYRQILGQKVEFLVSFYNNEISEKSEIFDDQFSVERPDGSNFTLKIRSTKLEDSAMYFCASSEARGSHNSPLHFGNGTRLTVT.

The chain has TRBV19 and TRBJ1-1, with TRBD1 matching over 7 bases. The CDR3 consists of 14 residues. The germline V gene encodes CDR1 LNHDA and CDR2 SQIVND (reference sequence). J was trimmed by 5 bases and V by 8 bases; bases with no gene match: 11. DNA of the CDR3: TGTGCCAGTGAGGAGGGGGCTGTGACGACTGAAGCTTTCTTT. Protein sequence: CASEEGAVTTEAFF.

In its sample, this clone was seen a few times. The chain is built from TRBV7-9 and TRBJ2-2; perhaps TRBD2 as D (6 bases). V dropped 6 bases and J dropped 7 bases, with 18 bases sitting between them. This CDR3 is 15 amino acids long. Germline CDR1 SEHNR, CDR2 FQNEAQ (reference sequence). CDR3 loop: CASRPGLSGGGELFF. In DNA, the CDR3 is TGTGCCAGCAGACCCGGGCTATCCGGGGGCGGGGAGCTGTTTTTT.

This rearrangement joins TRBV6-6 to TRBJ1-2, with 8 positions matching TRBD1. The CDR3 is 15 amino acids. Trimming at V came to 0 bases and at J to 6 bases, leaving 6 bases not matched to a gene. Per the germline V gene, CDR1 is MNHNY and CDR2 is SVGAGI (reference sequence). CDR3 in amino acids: CASSYSQGARDGYTF. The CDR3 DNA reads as TGTGCCAGCAGTTACTCGCAGGGGGCGCGCGATGGCTACACCTTC.

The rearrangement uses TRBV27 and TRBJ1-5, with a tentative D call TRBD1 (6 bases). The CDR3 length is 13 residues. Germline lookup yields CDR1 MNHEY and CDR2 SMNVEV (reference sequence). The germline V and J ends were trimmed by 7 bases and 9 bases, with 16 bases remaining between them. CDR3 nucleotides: TGTGCCAGCACCAAATCCAGGGGTCTGCCCCAGCATTTT. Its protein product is CASTKSRGLPQHF.

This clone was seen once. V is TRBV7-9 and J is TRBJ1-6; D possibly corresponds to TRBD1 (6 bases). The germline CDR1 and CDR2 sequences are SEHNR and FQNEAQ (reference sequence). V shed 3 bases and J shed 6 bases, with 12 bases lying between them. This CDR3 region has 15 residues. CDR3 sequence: CASSFGTQPNSPLHF. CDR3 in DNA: TGTGCCAGCAGCTTCGGGACACAACCTAATTCACCCCTCCACTTT.

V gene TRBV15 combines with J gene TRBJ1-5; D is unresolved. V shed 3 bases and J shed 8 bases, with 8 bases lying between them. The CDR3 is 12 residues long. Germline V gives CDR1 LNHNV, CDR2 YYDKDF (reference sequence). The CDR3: CATSSPPEPQHF. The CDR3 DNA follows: TGTGCCACCAGCAGCCCCCCGGAGCCCCAGCATTTT.

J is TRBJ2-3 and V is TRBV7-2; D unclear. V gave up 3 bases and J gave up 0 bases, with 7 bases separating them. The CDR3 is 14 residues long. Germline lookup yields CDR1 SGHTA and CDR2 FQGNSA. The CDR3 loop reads CASSFLWSTDTQYF. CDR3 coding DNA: TGTGCCAGCAGCTTCCTCTGGAGCACAGATACGCAGTATTTT.

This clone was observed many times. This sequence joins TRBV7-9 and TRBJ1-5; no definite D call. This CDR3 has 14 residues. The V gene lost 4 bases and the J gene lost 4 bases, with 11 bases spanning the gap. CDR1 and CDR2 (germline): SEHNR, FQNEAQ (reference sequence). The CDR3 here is CASSSREPNQPQHF. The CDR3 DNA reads TGTGCCAGCAGCTCAAGGGAACCGAATCAGCCCCAGCATTTT.